The 19 T cell receptor beta chains given below trace back to one sample, sequenced in a study of T cells in Graves' hyperthyroidism and ophthalmopathy. Regions amplified from RNA transcripts were the TCR beta CDR3 regions. A first-round RT-PCR of the TCR CDR3 used the HTBI primer set. TCRdb called the multiplex PCR reads again in MiXCR, with one record for every CDR3 protein. The data show under 350,000 distinct CDR3 sequences, around a fifth seen once. The sequencing input was blood. The receptors were sampled from a woman in her forties or fifties with Graves' hyperthyroidism.

This clonotype was seen at least ten times. The chain links TRBV3-1 to TRBJ1-1, with D hard to call. V lost 3 bases, J lost 3 bases, and 11 bases lay in between. CDR1 and CDR2 (germline): LGHDT, YNNKEL (reference sequence). CDR3 size: 14 residues. The CDR3 DNA reads as TGTGCCAGCAGCCATTCCAGTTACGACACTGAAGCTTTCTTT. It encodes CASSHSSYDTEAFF.

The rearrangement joins TRBV12-3 or TRBV12-4 to TRBJ1-5, with unresolved D. This CDR3 has 17 residues. The V end lost 1 base, the J end lost 0 bases, and 13 bases lay between the germline ends. CDR3 in amino acids: CASSLEGSSYSNQPQHF. The CDR3 nucleotides read TGTGCCAGCAGTTTAGAAGGGTCCAGTTATAGCAATCAGCCCCAGCATTTT.

The table lists this clonotype with many counts. The chain links TRBV6-5 to TRBJ1-2; D is undetermined. CDR3 size: 13 residues. The germline V and J ends were trimmed by 0 bases and 8 bases, with 10 bases remaining between them. Germline values: CDR1 MNHEY, CDR2 SVGAGI. The CDR3: CASSYSTSYGYTF. DNA of the CDR3: TGTGCCAGCAGTTACTCAACATCCTACGGCTACACCTTC.

This clonotype was observed many times. The rearrangement joins TRBV5-6 to TRBJ2-5; D is ambiguous. Trimming removed 4 bases from V and 3 bases from J, with 13 bases in between. The CDR3 contains 14 residues. Germline CDR1 reads SGHDT; CDR2 reads YYEEEE. DNA of the CDR3: TGTGCCAGCAGCCCTCGAGACATAGAAGAGACCCAGTACTTC. Its translation: CASSPRDIEETQYF.

The chain employs TRBV28 and TRBJ2-1; 12 nucleotides align to TRBD2. Trimming took 2 bases from V and 7 from J; bases not matched to a gene: 15. Germline loops: CDR1 MDHEN, CDR2 SYDVKM. This CDR3 has 19 amino acids. The CDR3 region has the DNA TGTGCCAGCAGTTTAACGTTTTTGCTAGCGGGGGGGGCCAAAAATGAGCAGTTCTTC. Encoded protein: CASSLTFLLAGGAKNEQFF.

This clonotype was picked up a small number of times. This chain uses TRBV7-6 with TRBJ2-5, with 9 nucleotides matching TRBD1. The CDR3 totals 14 residues. Germline assignment: CDR1 SGHVS and CDR2 FNYEAQ. V lost 4 bases, J lost 2 bases, and 2 bases stayed unmatched. The CDR3 bases are TGTGCCAGCAGCTGGGGACAGGGACAAGAGACCCAGTACTTC. This gives the protein CASSWGQGQETQYF.

This clonotype was detected once. This may arise from a read error, as a much more abundant clone is one base away. The rearrangement links TRBV2 to TRBJ1-5; D is ambiguous. The CDR3 is made up of 14 amino acids. V lost 2 bases and J 4 bases, leaving 9 bases between the germline ends. Germline V gene lookup returns CDR1 SNHLY and CDR2 FYNNEI. CDR3 residues: CASSESVGNQPQHF. The DNA for the CDR3 is TGTGCCAGCAGTGAATCAGTGGGTAATCAGCCCCAGCATTTT.

The gene calls are TRBV20-1 and TRBJ2-7, with D possibly matching TRBD2 (5 bases). V lost 0 bases to trimming and J lost 7 bases, with 16 bases between them. This CDR3 contains 14 residues. In germline, CDR1 is DFQATT, CDR2 SNEGSKA (reference sequence). The CDR3 loop is CSARDLDGIGEQYF. The CDR3 nucleotides are TGCAGTGCTAGAGATTTGGACGGGATCGGGGAGCAGTACTTC.

V gene TRBV20-1 combines with J gene TRBJ2-5; TRBD2 agrees at 16 bases. The CDR3 spans 15 residues. The ends lost 6 bases at V and 5 bases at J; junction bases unmatched: 6. Germline V gives CDR1 DFQATT, CDR2 SNEGSKA (reference sequence). The CDR3: CSAPGTSGRGETQYF. Written as DNA, the CDR3 is TGCAGTGCCCCCGGGACTAGCGGGAGGGGGGAGACCCAGTACTTC.

In this sample, this clonotype turned up many times. The rearrangement joins TRBV29-1 to TRBJ1-1; TRBD1 might be the D (6 bases). V lost 6 bases and J lost 10, with 18 bases in between. The CDR3 consists of 12 residues. Germline V gene data show CDR1 as SQVTM and CDR2 as ANQGSEA. CDR3 residues: CSVHLGAQGAFF. For the CDR3, the DNA is TGCAGCGTCCACCTGGGGGCTCAGGGAGCTTTCTTT.

This clonotype was seen repeatedly, ten times or more. V is TRBV5-1 and J is TRBJ2-1, with D possibly matching TRBD1 (7 bases). CDR3 length: 15 amino acids. Per germline, CDR1 SGHRS and CDR2 YFSETQ. V lost 0 bases and J 4 bases, leaving 11 bases between the germline ends. In DNA form, the CDR3 reads TGCGCCAGCAGCTTGGAATCAGGGGGGTACAATGAGCAGTTCTTC. Protein sequence: CASSLESGGYNEQFF.

This clonotype was detected ten times or more. The chain employs TRBV3-1 and TRBJ1-1, with 11 bases aligning to TRBD1. Trimming took 1 base from V and 9 from J; bases not matched to a gene: 1. The germline V gene encodes CDR1 LGHDT and CDR2 YNNKEL (reference sequence). The CDR3 is 13 residues long. The CDR3 DNA reads TGTGCCAGCAGCCAAGGGACAGGGGGCAAAGCTTTCTTT. This codes for CASSQGTGGKAFF.

This clonotype was observed a few times. The chain combines TRBV5-1 with TRBJ2-5, with 11 bases identical to TRBD2. There are 16 residues in the CDR3. Germline values: CDR1 SGHRS, CDR2 YFSETQ. V lost 4 bases to trimming and J lost 4 bases; unmatched junction nucleotides: 9. The DNA for the CDR3 is TGCGCCAGCAGCATTGATAGCGGGAGGGCCGGAGAGACCCAGTACTTC. It codes for CASSIDSGRAGETQYF.

The rearrangement links TRBV7-9 to TRBJ2-3; TRBD1 aligns across 9 bases. The V and J ends lost 4 bases and 1 base, in that order; junction bases with no gene match: 12. The CDR3 length is 18 residues. Germline V lookup: CDR1 SEHNR, CDR2 FQNEAQ (reference sequence). CDR3 DNA: TGTGCCAGCAGCTGGGGGACAGGGTCCTCGTTAGGCACAGATACGCAGTATTTT. It codes for CASSWGTGSSLGTDTQYF. The full variable domain, its missing parts supplied by reference TRBV7-9 and TRBJ2-3, is DTGVSQNPRHKITKRGQNVTFRCDPISEHNRLYWYRQTLGQGPEFLTYFQNEAQLEKSRLLSDRFSAERPKGSFSTLEIQRTEQGDSAMYLCASSWGTGSSLGTDTQYFGPGTRLTVL.

The rearrangement uses TRBV7-2 and TRBJ2-7; the match to TRBD2 covers 8 bases. The CDR3 contains 16 residues. Germline V gene lookup returns CDR1 SGHTA and CDR2 FQGNSA. The V gene end was trimmed by 5 bases and the J gene end by 4 bases; junction bases not matched to a gene: 13. In nucleotides, the CDR3 is TGTGCCAGCAGCCTTACCAAGCGGGAGATAATATACGAGCAGTACTTC. Amino acid sequence: CASSLTKREIIYEQYF.

The rearrangement links TRBV2 to TRBJ2-1, with D perhaps assigned TRBD1 or TRBD2 (7 bases each). Germline CDR1 is SNHLY and CDR2 is FYNNEI. V shed 2 bases and J shed 10 bases, with 15 bases lying between them. This CDR3 has 14 residues. Here the CDR3 DNA reads TGTGCCAGCAGTGAATGGGGAGGGGGCGACGAGCAGTTCTTC. This gives the protein CASSEWGGGDEQFF. The whole variable domain, remainder taken from reference TRBV2 and TRBJ2-1, is EPEVTQTPSHQVTQMGQEVILRCVPISNHLYFYWYRQILGQKVEFLVSFYNNEISEKSEIFDDQFSVERPDGSNFTLKIRSTKLEDSAMYFCASSEWGGGDEQFFGPGTRLTVL.

V is TRBV3-1 and J is TRBJ2-7, with 8 positions matching TRBD2. Germline CDR1 LGHDT, CDR2 YNNKEL (reference sequence). The CDR3 is 18 residues long. With 3 bases clipped from V and 2 bases from J, the junction kept 15 bases outside the gene matches. This CDR3 reads CASSHTYLYSGITYEQYF. CDR3 DNA: TGTGCCAGCAGCCATACGTATCTGTATAGCGGGATCACCTACGAGCAGTACTTC.

Concerning this clonotype itself: A much larger clone differs by one base, so this may be a read error. This CDR3 reads CASSSPVAVGYEKLFF. The CDR3 DNA reads as TGTGCCAGCAGTTCCCCCGTTGCGGTTGGTTATGAAAAACTGTTTTTT. The J gene is TRBJ1-4, the V gene TRBV28; D ambiguous. V lost 4 bases to trimming and J lost 6 bases, with 18 bases between them. The CDR3 spans 16 residues. Looked up from germline, CDR1 is MDHEN and CDR2 is SYDVKM.

Only a few counts were recorded for this clonotype. The rearrangement joins TRBV20-1 to TRBJ2-4; D ambiguous. Trimming shortened V by 6 bases and J by 0 bases, and 12 bases separated the two germline ends. The germline V gene has CDR1 DFQATT and CDR2 SNEGSKA (reference sequence). This CDR3 is 14 amino acids long. The CDR3 nucleotides are TGCAGTGCAAACCCCCCTTTAGCCAAAAACATTCAGTACTTC. It encodes CSANPPLAKNIQYF.